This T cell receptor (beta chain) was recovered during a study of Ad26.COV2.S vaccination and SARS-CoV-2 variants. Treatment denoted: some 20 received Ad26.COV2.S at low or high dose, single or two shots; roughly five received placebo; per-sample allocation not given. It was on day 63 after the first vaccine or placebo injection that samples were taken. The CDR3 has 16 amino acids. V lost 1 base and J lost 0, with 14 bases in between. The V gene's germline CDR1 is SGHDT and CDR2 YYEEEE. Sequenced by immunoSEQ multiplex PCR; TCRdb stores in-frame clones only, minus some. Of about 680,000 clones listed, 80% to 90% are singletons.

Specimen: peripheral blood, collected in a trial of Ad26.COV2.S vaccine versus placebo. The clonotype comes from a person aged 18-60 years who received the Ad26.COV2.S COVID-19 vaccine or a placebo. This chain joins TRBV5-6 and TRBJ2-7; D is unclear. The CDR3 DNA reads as TGTGCCAGCAGCTTGCCCTCTGGACGTCTCTCCTACGAGCAGTACTTC. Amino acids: CASSLPSGRLSYEQYF.